This T cell receptor (beta chain) was sequenced in a study of T-cell memory formation after mild COVID-19. Study-level findings and limits: Memory from before infection featured some responding clones, which suggests cross-reactive memory joined. A second wave expanding day 15 to 37 was CD4+-biased; contracting clones were balanced.

Note on this clonotype: Antigen specificity is unknown.

The V gene's germline CDR1 is SEHNR and CDR2 FQNEAQ (reference sequence). The CDR3 extends over 16 amino acids. V lost 5 bases, J lost 7 bases, and 20 bases lay in between. 5'RACE with constant-segment primers built TCRalpha and TCRbeta cDNA libraries with UMIs. One entry per CDR3 protein results from TCRdb running MiXCR on the 5' RACE reads. The table includes about 49,000 distinct CDR3 sequences, roughly 27% detected once. The V gene is TRBV7-9, the J gene TRBJ1-4; D remains ambiguous. This receptor was taken from a man younger than 30 who had mild COVID-19 (a few samples of this study predate the infection). Cell type and time point are not known. The sample consisted of PBMCs or a T cell subset sorted from them (not recorded which). As DNA, the CDR3 is TGTGCCAGCAGCCGGCAGACGGCAAGGAAAATTGAAAAACTGTTTTTT. This sequence encodes CASSRQTARKIEKLFF.